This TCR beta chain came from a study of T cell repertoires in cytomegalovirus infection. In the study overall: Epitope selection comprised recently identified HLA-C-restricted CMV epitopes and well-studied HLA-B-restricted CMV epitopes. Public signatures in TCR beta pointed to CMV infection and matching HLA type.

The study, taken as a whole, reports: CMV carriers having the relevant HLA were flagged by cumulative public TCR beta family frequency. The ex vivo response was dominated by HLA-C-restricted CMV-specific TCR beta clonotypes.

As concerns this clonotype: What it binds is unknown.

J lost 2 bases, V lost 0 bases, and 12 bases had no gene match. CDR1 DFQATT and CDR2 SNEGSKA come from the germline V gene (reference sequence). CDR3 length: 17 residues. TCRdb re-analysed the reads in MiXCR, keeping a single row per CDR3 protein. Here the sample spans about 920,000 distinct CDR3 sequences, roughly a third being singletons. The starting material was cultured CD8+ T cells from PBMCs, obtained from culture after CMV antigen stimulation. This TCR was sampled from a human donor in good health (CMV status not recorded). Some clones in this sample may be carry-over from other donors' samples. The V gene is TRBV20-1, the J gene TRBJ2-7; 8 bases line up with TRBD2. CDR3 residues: CSARDLKAGGFTYEQYF. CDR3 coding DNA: TGCAGTGCTAGAGATCTAAAGGCGGGGGGTTTTACCTACGAGCAGTACTTC.